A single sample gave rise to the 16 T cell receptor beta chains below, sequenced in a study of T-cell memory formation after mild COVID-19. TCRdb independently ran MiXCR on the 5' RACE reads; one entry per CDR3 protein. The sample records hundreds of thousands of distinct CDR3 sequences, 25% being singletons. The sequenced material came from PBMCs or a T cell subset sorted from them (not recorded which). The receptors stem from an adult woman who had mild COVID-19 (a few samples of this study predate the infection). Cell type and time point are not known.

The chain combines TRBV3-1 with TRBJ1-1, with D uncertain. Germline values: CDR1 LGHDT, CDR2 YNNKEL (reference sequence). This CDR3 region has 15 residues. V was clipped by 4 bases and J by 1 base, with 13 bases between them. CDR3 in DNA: TGTGCCAGCAGCCTTAATGGACCGACGAACACTGAAGCTTTCTTT. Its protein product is CASSLNGPTNTEAFF.

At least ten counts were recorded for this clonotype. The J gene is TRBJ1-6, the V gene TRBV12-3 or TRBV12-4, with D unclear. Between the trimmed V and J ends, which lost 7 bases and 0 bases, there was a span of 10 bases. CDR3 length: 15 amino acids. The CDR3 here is CASMKQSSYNSPLHF. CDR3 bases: TGTGCCAGCATGAAGCAGAGCTCCTATAATTCACCCCTCCACTTT.

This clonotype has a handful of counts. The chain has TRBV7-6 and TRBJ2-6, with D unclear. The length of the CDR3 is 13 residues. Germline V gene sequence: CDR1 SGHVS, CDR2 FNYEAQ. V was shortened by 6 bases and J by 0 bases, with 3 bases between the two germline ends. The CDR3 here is CASRPSGANVLTF. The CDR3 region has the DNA TGTGCCAGCAGACCCTCTGGGGCCAACGTCCTGACTTTC.

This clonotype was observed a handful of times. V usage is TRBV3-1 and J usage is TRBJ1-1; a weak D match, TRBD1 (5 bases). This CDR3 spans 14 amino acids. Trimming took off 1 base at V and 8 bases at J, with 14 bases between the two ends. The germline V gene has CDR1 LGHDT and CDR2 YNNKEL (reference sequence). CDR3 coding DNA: TGTGCCAGCAGCCAAGGCGGGGGAGTCCTAGAAGCTTTCTTT. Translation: CASSQGGGVLEAFF.

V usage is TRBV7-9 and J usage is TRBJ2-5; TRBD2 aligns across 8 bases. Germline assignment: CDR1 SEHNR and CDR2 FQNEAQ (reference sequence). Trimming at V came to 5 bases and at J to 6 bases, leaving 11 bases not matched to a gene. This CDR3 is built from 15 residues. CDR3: CASSPSGTSSKTQYF. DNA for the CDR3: TGTGCCAGCAGCCCTTCCGGGACTAGTTCGAAGACCCAGTACTTC. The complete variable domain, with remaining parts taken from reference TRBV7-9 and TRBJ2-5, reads DTGVSQNPRHKITKRGQNVTFRCDPISEHNRLYWYRQTLGQGPEFLTYFQNEAQLEKSRLLSDRFSAERPKGSFSTLEIQRTEQGDSAMYLCASSPSGTSSKTQYFGPGTRLLVL.

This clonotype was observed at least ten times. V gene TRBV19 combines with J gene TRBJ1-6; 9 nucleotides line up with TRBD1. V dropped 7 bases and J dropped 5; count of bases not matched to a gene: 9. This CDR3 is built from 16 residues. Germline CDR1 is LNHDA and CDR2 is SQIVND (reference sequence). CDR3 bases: TGTGCCAGTAACAGGGACAGGGTCGATAATAATTCACCCCTCCACTTT. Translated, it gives CASNRDRVDNNSPLHF.

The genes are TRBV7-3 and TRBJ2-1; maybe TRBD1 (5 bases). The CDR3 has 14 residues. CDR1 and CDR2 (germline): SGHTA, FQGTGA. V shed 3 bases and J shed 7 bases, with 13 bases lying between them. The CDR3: CASSLPDPGNEQFF. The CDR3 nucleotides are TGTGCCAGCAGCTTGCCGGACCCAGGGAATGAGCAGTTCTTC.

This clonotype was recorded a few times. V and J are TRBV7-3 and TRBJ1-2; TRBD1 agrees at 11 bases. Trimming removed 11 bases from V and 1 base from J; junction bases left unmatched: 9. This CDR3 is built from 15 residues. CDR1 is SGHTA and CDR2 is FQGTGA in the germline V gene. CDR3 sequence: CASMGQGEINYGYTF. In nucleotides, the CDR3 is TGTGCCTCCATGGGACAGGGGGAGATTAACTATGGCTACACCTTC.

CDR3 sequence reads: CASSYSRTGGGSGNTIYF. The CDR3 DNA follows: TGTGCCAGCAGTTACTCCCGGACAGGGGGCGGTTCTGGAAACACCATATATTTT. The gene calls are TRBV6-5 and TRBJ1-3; 11 nucleotides match TRBD1. CDR3 length: 18 residues. J gave up 1 base and V 0 bases, and 5 bases lay outside the gene matches. CDR1 is MNHEY and CDR2 is SVGAGI in the germline V gene.

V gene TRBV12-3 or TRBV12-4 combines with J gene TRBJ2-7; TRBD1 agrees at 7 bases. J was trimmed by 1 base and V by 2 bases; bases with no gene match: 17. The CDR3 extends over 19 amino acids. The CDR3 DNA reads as TGTGCCAGCAGTTTAACGCCCCGGGCAGGGGGACCACCATCCTACGAGCAGTACTTC. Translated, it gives CASSLTPRAGGPPSYEQYF.

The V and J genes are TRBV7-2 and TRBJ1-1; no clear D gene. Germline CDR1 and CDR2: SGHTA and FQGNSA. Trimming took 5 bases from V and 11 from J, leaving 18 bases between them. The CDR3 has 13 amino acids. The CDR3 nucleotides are TGTGCCAGCAGCCCCTGGGCAGGCGTCCCGGCTTTCTTT. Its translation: CASSPWAGVPAFF.

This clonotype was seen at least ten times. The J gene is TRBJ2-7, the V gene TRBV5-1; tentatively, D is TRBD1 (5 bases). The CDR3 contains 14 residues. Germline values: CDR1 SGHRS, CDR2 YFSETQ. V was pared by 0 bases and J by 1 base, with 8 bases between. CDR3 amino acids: CASSLGTFSYEQYF. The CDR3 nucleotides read TGCGCCAGCAGCTTGGGGACATTTTCCTACGAGCAGTACTTC.

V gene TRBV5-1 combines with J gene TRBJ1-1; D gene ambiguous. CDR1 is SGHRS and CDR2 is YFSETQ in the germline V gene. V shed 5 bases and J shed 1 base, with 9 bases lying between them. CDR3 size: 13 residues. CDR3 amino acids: CASRSGKNTEAFF. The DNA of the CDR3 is TGCGCCAGCAGGTCGGGCAAGAACACTGAAGCTTTCTTT.

CDR3 nucleotides: TGTGCCAGTACCGGGGGACAGCCGAAGATCTATGGCTACACCTTC. This sequence encodes CASTGGQPKIYGYTF. The chain has TRBV19 and TRBJ1-2; 7 nucleotides line up with TRBD1. Per germline, CDR1 LNHDA and CDR2 SQIVND (reference sequence). The CDR3 runs 15 residues. V was clipped by 7 bases and J by 4 bases; unmatched bases: 12.

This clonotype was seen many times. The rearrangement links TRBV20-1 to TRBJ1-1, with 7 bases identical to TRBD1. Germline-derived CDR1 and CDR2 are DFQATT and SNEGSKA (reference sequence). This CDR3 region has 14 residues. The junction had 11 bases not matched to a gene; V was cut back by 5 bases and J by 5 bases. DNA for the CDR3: TGCAGTGCTGGGCGCCCTGACAGGGAAACTGAAGCTTTCTTT. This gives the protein CSAGRPDRETEAFF.

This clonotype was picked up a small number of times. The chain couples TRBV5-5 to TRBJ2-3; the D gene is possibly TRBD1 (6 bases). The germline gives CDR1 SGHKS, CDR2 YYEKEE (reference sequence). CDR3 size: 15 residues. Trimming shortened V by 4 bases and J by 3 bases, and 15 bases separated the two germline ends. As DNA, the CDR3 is TGTGCCAGCAGCCCCTCCGGGACAAGGACAGATACGCAGTATTTT. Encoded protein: CASSPSGTRTDTQYF. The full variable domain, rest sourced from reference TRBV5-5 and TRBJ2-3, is DAGVTQSPTHLIKTRGQQVTLRCSPISGHKSVSWYQQVLGQGPQFIFQYYEKEERGRGNFPDRFSARQFPNYSSELNVNALLLGDSALYLCASSPSGTRTDTQYFGPGTRLTVL.